The present TCR beta chain was sequenced within a study of T cell responses to AZD1222 COVID-19 vaccine. Study-wide results and caveats: Epitopes outside B.1.351 and B.1.1.7 mutated regions reportedly drew nearly half of spike TCRs. White British ancestry dominated among donors, who included more females, and clonal diversity was possibly underestimated.

Notes on this clone: Its specificity is not known.

Data came from immunoSEQ multiplex PCR; TCRdb stores just in-frame clones and leaves some out. This sample has about 120,000 clones, with 85% to 95% found just once. In germline, CDR1 is SGHDT, CDR2 YYEEEE. The CDR3 runs to 15 residues. The V segment lost 4 bases and the J segment 5 bases; nucleotides outside the gene matches: 10. The source is an adult in good health. Sequences were derived from peripheral blood, sampled on day 0 of AZD1222 vaccination. The chain has TRBV5-6 and TRBJ1-2, with 8 bases aligning to TRBD1. This CDR3 reads CASSRTGTAPYGYTF. The CDR3 DNA follows: TGTGCCAGCAGCCGGACAGGGACGGCCCCATATGGCTACACCTTC.